Following are 15 T cell receptor beta chains from one sample sequenced in a study of graft-versus-host responses after intestinal transplantation. TCRdb keeps only in-frame clones here, not all; method: immunoSEQ multiplex PCR. The sample shows 80,000 or so clones, around 93% of them seen only once. The specimen comprised PBMCs, sampled 98 days after intestinal transplantation. Every receptor here comes from a human patient who received an intestinal transplant, so some T cells may come from the graft donor.

The genes are TRBV1 and TRBJ2-5; the table calls TRBD1, which could not be checked here. TRBV1 is recorded as a pseudogene. The CDR3 runs to 14 residues. The CDR3: CTSSLSGAGETQYF. The CDR3 bases are TGCACCAGCAGCCTTAGTGGGGCTGGAGAGACCCAGTACTTC.

This chain joins TRBV4-1 and TRBJ1-1, with TRBD1 identical over 7 bases. Per the germline V gene, CDR1 is MGHRA and CDR2 is YSYEKL. CDR3 length equals 13 residues. The trim removed 2 bases at V and 11 bases at J, leaving 8 bases unmatched. The CDR3 nucleotides read TGCGCCAGCAGCCAAACGGAGGGGGCGACGGCTTTCTTT. It translates to CASSQTEGATAFF.

This clone was detected only a few times. J is TRBJ1-1 and V is TRBV6-5, with D perhaps matching TRBD1 (5 bases). Germline values: CDR1 MNHEY, CDR2 SVGAGI. The CDR3 totals 15 residues. Trimming left V 0 bases short and J 4 bases short, with 12 bases between. The CDR3 DNA reads as TGTGCCAGCAGTTACTCGAGGGGAGCAGGCACTGAAGCTTTCTTT. Translating gives CASSYSRGAGTEAFF.

V gene TRBV20-1 combines with J gene TRBJ2-7, with 7 bases that match TRBD1. J gave up 7 bases and V 5 bases, and 5 bases lay outside the gene matches. This CDR3 spans 11 amino acids. Germline CDR1 is DFQATT and CDR2 is SNEGSKA (reference sequence). The CDR3 loop reads CSAFTGEEQYF. CDR3 DNA: TGCAGTGCTTTTACAGGGGAAGAGCAGTACTTC.

CDR3 sequence (DNA): TGTGCCAGCAGCTTTACAGGGTCCCCTAATGAAAAACTGTTTTTT. Encoded protein: CASSFTGSPNEKLFF. The V gene is TRBV7-8, the J gene TRBJ1-4; D might be TRBD1 (6 bases). The CDR3 covers 15 residues. Per germline, CDR1 SGHVS and CDR2 FQNEAQ. With 3 bases removed from V and 3 bases from J, the gap between germline ends came to 11 bases.

This clone was recorded once. The chain couples TRBV19 to TRBJ1-5; D is undetermined. This CDR3 has 17 amino acids. Between the trimmed V and J ends, which lost 6 bases and 0 bases, there was a span of 18 bases. Germline values: CDR1 LNHDA, CDR2 SQIVND (reference sequence). Here the CDR3 reads CASSRNEGNRSNQPQHF. The CDR3 DNA follows: TGTGCCAGTAGCCGCAACGAGGGTAACCGTAGCAATCAGCCCCAGCATTTT.

This clone appeared once. The chain recombines TRBV28 with TRBJ2-3, with D unclear. V was clipped by 3 bases and J by 0 bases, with 10 bases between them. Germline loops: CDR1 MDHEN, CDR2 SYDVKM. This CDR3 comprises 15 residues. The CDR3 DNA reads TGTGCCAGCAGTTTTGTTAGCAGAAGCACAGATACGCAGTATTTT. It yields the protein CASSFVSRSTDTQYF.

The chain carries TRBV6-1 and TRBJ1-2; no clear D gene. The germline CDR1 and CDR2 sequences are MNHNS and SASEGT. The CDR3 runs to 13 residues. Trimming stripped 4 bases from V and 5 bases from J, with 11 bases between. The CDR3 nucleotides read TGTGCCAGCAGTGTAGGGCACTATTATGGCTACACCTTC. Protein product: CASSVGHYYGYTF.

The genes are TRBV19 and TRBJ2-1, with 9 nucleotides matching TRBD2. This CDR3 region has 16 residues. CDR1 is LNHDA, CDR2 SQIVND, per germline (reference sequence). V lost 6 bases, J lost 1 base, and 7 bases stayed unmatched. The CDR3 loop reads CASSYFSGGSYNEQFF. As DNA, the CDR3 is TGTGCCAGTAGCTACTTTAGCGGGGGATCCTACAATGAGCAGTTCTTC. The variable domain in full, with the rest retrieved from reference TRBV19 and TRBJ2-1, is DGGITQSPKYLFRKEGQNVTLSCEQNLNHDAMYWYRQDPGQGLRLIYYSQIVNDFQKGDIAEGYSVSREKKESFPLTVTSAQKNPTAFYLCASSYFSGGSYNEQFFGPGTRLTVL.

The J gene is TRBJ2-2, the V gene TRBV13, with D unresolved. From germline, CDR1 is PRHDT and CDR2 FYEKMQ (reference sequence). The germline V and J ends were trimmed by 1 base and 4 bases, with 10 bases remaining between them. CDR3 size: 15 residues. The CDR3: CASSLEGPGTGELFF. CDR3 nucleotide sequence: TGTGCCAGCAGCTTAGAAGGGCCCGGCACCGGGGAGCTGTTTTTT.

The J gene is TRBJ2-7, the V gene TRBV10-1; 9 bases line up with TRBD2. CDR1 and CDR2 (germline): WNHNN, SYGVQD (reference sequence). The junction had 8 bases not matched to a gene; V was cut back by 5 bases and J by 6 bases. The CDR3 contains 14 residues. CDR3 in DNA: TGCGCCAGCAGTCCCAAGCTAGCGGGATCCGAGCAGTACTTC. Translating gives CASSPKLAGSEQYF.

V usage is TRBV9 and J usage is TRBJ2-2; D gene unclear. Trimming took off 3 bases at V and 0 bases at J, with 3 bases between the two ends. This CDR3 is built from 13 residues. The germline V gene encodes CDR1 SGDLS and CDR2 YYNGEE. The CDR3 loop is CASSDSNTGELFF. CDR3 DNA: TGTGCCAGCAGCGACTCGAACACCGGGGAGCTGTTTTTT.

Turning to this clone: Other DNA sequences in the sample encode the same CDR3. The genes are TRBV19 and TRBJ2-7; 10 nucleotides line up with TRBD2. Trimming cost V 4 bases and J 4 bases; bases outside gene matches: 1. The CDR3 sequence is 13 residues long. Germline V gene sequence: CDR1 LNHDA, CDR2 SQIVND (reference sequence). The CDR3 is CASSRTSGYEQYF. The CDR3 DNA follows: TGTGCCAGTAGTAGGACTAGCGGATACGAGCAGTACTTC.

The V gene is TRBV7-9, the J gene TRBJ1-6; D may be TRBD1 (6 bases). The CDR3 is 14 residues long. V was clipped by 1 base and J by 7 bases, with 8 bases between them. In germline, CDR1 is SEHNR, CDR2 FQNEAQ (reference sequence). The CDR3 sequence: CASSLETGNSPLHF. The CDR3 coding sequence is TGTGCCAGCAGCTTAGAGACAGGAAATTCACCCCTCCACTTT.

V is TRBV12-5 and J is TRBJ2-1; 9 nucleotides line up with TRBD2. The germline CDR1 and CDR2 sequences are LGHNT and FRNRAP. Losses at the gene ends were 7 bases for V and 4 bases for J; bases not matched to a gene: 8. The CDR3 extends over 15 amino acids. The CDR3: CASAYLAGPYNEQFF. The CDR3 DNA reads as TGTGCTAGTGCCTACCTAGCGGGACCTTACAATGAGCAGTTCTTC.